The T cell receptor (beta chain) under discussion was sequenced for a study of T-cell reconstitution after alpha-beta-depleted transplantation in children. This sample's TCRbeta library carried unique molecular identifier barcodes. In TCRdb, the PCR reads were re-called with MiXCR into one record per CDR3 protein. The sample includes roughly 670,000 distinct CDR3 sequences, over 10% of them seen just once. CDR3 size: 16 residues. The V and J ends lost 4 bases and 4 bases, in that order; junction bases with no gene match: 9. Germline V gene sequence: CDR1 LNHDA, CDR2 SQIVND (reference sequence). The clonotype was recovered from a girl aged 2 to 9 with congenital amegakaryocytic thrombocytopenia, due to receive a stem cell transplant. Sequencing was performed on PBMCs, taken before TCRalphabeta/CD19-depleted stem cell transplant. This chain joins TRBV19 and TRBJ2-3; 9 positions agree with TRBD2. CDR3 loop: CASSTAGGQAPDTQYF. The CDR3 bases are TGTGCCAGTAGTACGGCGGGAGGGCAGGCCCCAGATACGCAGTATTTT.